A selection of T cell receptor beta chains follows, all from one sample in a study of CD8 T cells in ankylosing spondylitis. TCRdb itself ran the 5' RACE reads through MiXCR, one entry per CDR3 protein. The table has 200,000 to 300,000 distinct CDR3 sequences, more than 9% seen once. Sequencing used blood, either unsorted or a sorted T cell fraction (not recorded which). The receptors derive from a male donor with ankylosing spondylitis or in good health (not recorded which). The CDR3 runs from the conserved cysteine through the conserved F or W.

J gene	V gene	CDR3 protein
TRBJ1-3	TRBV20-1	CSARGNTGNTIYF
TRBJ2-3	TRBV7-2	CASSGGGALADTQYF
TRBJ2-7	TRBV6-6	CASRGGPYEQYF
TRBJ1-4	TRBV20-1	CSARLSGGPRGTNEKLFF
TRBJ1-1	TRBV5-1	CASSLEVAGGAFF
TRBJ2-1	TRBV24-1	CATSDFKQRGGYEQFF
TRBJ2-1	TRBV2	CASESGLRNEQFF
TRBJ1-1	TRBV4-1	CASSPHRGGPEAFF
TRBJ2-7	TRBV7-2	CASSLADRIYF
TRBJ2-1	TRBV20-1	CSARAPGGERGFF
TRBJ2-7	TRBV5-1	CASSLAGTAWGDYEQYF
TRBJ2-5	TRBV29-1	CSVAPAGDGETQYF
TRBJ2-1	TRBV19	CASSTPSGRVPNEQFF
TRBJ2-7	TRBV5-1	CASSLAPDRVYEQYF
TRBJ2-3	TRBV12-3/TRBV12-4	CASSISTDTQYF
TRBJ1-1	TRBV6-6	CASSGNTEAFF
TRBJ2-7	TRBV30	CAWSSERGLGEQYF
TRBJ1-6	TRBV7-2	CVSSQDDRGFNSPLHF
TRBJ2-3	TRBV12-3/TRBV12-4	CASSLVTTDTQYF
TRBJ2-7	TRBV10-3	CAISDGTTYEQYF
TRBJ2-3	TRBV3-1	CASSQGLAGTSDTQYF
TRBJ1-2	TRBV12-3/TRBV12-4	CASSPGAYYGYTF
TRBJ1-2	TRBV25-1	CASSDVRANYGYTF
TRBJ2-1	TRBV11-2	CASSLSPQRGQGVSNEQFF
TRBJ2-5	TRBV29-1	CSVEDFKREGVGETQYF
TRBJ1-1	TRBV6-1	CASSPRGYGVGDTEAFF
TRBJ2-3	TRBV4-1	CASSQALAGLPPSTDTQYF
TRBJ1-5	TRBV10-3	CATRSSNQPQHF
TRBJ1-2	TRBV5-1	CASSLQGPSYGYTF
TRBJ1-5	TRBV20-1	CSASRYQGGVGQPQHF
TRBJ2-3	TRBV21-1	CASSSGQTPITDTQYF
TRBJ1-4	TRBV5-1	CASSLGGGTNEKLFF
TRBJ2-3	TRBV4-1	CASTPRGATNGGTRTDTQYF
TRBJ2-3	TRBV2	CASRRDRDTDTQYF
TRBJ2-5	TRBV15	CATSRDGLSGTQYF
TRBJ2-7	TRBV5-1	CASSLKRGAYEQYF
TRBJ2-3	TRBV10-1	CASSPGLAESGVFSTSTDTQYF
TRBJ1-1	TRBV18	CASSPPWGAASRAFF
TRBJ2-1	TRBV30	CAWGPSGRPNNEQFF
TRBJ2-7	TRBV5-1	CASSLGGNAYEQYF
TRBJ2-1	TRBV7-9	CASSKPGLGGEQFF
TRBJ2-7	TRBV6-2/TRBV6-3	CAASRSYEQYF
TRBJ2-7	TRBV6-2/TRBV6-3	CASSILTGTYEQYF
TRBJ2-3	TRBV19	CASSIALAGALTF
TRBJ1-2	TRBV14	CASSQDPRIGANYGYTF
TRBJ2-2	TRBV6-4	CASSEVGGGELFF
TRBJ2-3	TRBV25-1	CASTLAGGPSTQYF
TRBJ2-7	TRBV12-3/TRBV12-4	CASSRQGLAYEQYF
TRBJ2-3	TRBV6-5	CASSYSPGTDTQYF
TRBJ2-3	TRBV5-1	CASSSAATSGRTDTQYF
TRBJ1-2	TRBV10-3	CAISESGQGALGYTF
TRBJ2-1	TRBV5-1	CASSLLEGSYNEQFF
TRBJ2-1	TRBV10-3	CAIRTSGGLNNEQFF
TRBJ1-4	TRBV20-1	CSAWKLEKLFF
TRBJ1-1	TRBV21-1	CASSESGPGASNTEAFF